A single T cell receptor (beta chain) is shown here with its context. Antigen unknown. cDNA synthesis used the whole RNA isolate, giving expressed TCRB sequences. Produced via immunoSEQ multiplex PCR; TCRdb's table is partial and in-frame only. Here the sample spans around 500,000 clones, approximately 28% being singletons. Sorted cells reached over 95% purity in every population. This sample was taken from a study of beta chain features in type 1 diabetes. Germline V gene sequence: CDR1 GTSNPN, CDR2 SVGIG (reference sequence). The CDR3 spans 12 residues. Trimming removed 3 bases from V and 4 bases from J, with 9 bases in between. Findings of the study overall: Fewer junction insertions and more nucleotide deletions appeared in type 1 diabetes patients. TCRB CDR3s from Type 1 diabetes patients were moderately but significantly shorter in all four CD4+ subsets. A closer apparent resemblance between naive, central memory and Treg TCRB repertoires was seen in patients than in healthy donors.

The chain combines TRBV30 with TRBJ1-2; no clear D. Material: naive CD4+ T cells from blood. The clonotype comes from a man between 18 and 35 years old in good health. This CDR3 is CAWRWGGYGYTF. The CDR3 DNA reads TGTGCCTGGAGGTGGGGAGGCTATGGCTACACCTTC.